These 24 T cell receptor beta chains originate from one sample sequenced in a study of CD8 T cells in ankylosing spondylitis. TCRdb redid the calling of the 5' RACE reads with MiXCR, one entry per CDR3 protein. The sample records 84,000 or so distinct CDR3 sequences, around 30% being singletons. Sequenced: blood, either unsorted or a sorted T cell fraction (not recorded which). Source of these receptors: a male donor with ankylosing spondylitis or in good health (not recorded which).

The V and J genes are TRBV7-3 and TRBJ1-1; D call uncertain. The CDR3 spans 11 residues. In germline, CDR1 is SGHTA, CDR2 FQGTGA. V was cut by 2 bases and J by 10 bases, with 8 bases left in between. The CDR3 protein is CASSLLLTAFF. In DNA, the CDR3 is TGTGCCAGCAGCTTACTACTAACAGCTTTCTTT.

In its sample, this clonotype was seen a few times. The chain has TRBV7-6 and TRBJ2-5; maybe TRBD1 (7 bases). Trimming shortened V by 5 bases and J by 1 base, and 17 bases separated the two germline ends. CDR3 length: 16 residues. Germline-derived CDR1 and CDR2 are SGHVS and FNYEAQ. The CDR3 nucleotides are TGTGCCAGCAGCCCGGAGGGACGACAGGGCCAAGAGACCCAGTACTTC. It translates to CASSPEGRQGQETQYF.

This clonotype was counted at least ten times. The V gene is TRBV6-1, the J gene TRBJ2-7; D may be TRBD2 (7 bases). Germline lookup yields CDR1 MNHNS and CDR2 SASEGT. V shed 6 bases and J shed 3 bases, with 12 bases lying between them. The CDR3 sequence is 13 residues long. CDR3 DNA: TGTGCCAGCAGACCAAGGGGGGGCTACGAGCAGTACGTC. It codes for CASRPRGGYEQYV.

The gene calls are TRBV10-3 and TRBJ2-5, with 8 nucleotides matching TRBD2. Germline V gene data show CDR1 as ENHRY and CDR2 as SYGVKD. V lost 1 base and J lost 1; bases outside the gene matches: 2. CDR3 size: 15 residues. CDR3 loop: CAISELRGVQETQYF. In DNA form, the CDR3 reads TGTGCCATCAGTGAGTTGCGGGGGGTCCAAGAGACCCAGTACTTC.

This clonotype was found a few times. The rearrangement links TRBV13 to TRBJ2-5; 7 positions match TRBD1. Trimming at V came to 5 bases and at J to 1 base, leaving 4 bases not matched to a gene. Germline assignment: CDR1 PRHDT and CDR2 FYEKMQ (reference sequence). This CDR3 spans 14 amino acids. The CDR3 spells CASSLRGTQETQYF. As DNA, the CDR3 is TGTGCCAGCAGCCTCAGGGGGACCCAAGAGACCCAGTACTTC. The entire variable domain, with the rest obtained from reference TRBV13 and TRBJ2-5, is as follows: AAGVIQSPRHLIKEKRETATLKCYPIPRHDTVYWYQQGPGQDPQFLISFYEKMQSDKGSIPDRFSAQQFSDYHSELNMSSLELGDSALYFCASSLRGTQETQYFGPGTRLLVL.

This clonotype has more than one count but fewer than ten. The V and J genes are TRBV2 and TRBJ1-5; D remains unclear. The CDR3 consists of 15 residues. CDR1 and CDR2 from the germline V gene are SNHLY and FYNNEI. The germline V and J ends were trimmed by 4 bases and 9 bases, with 19 bases remaining between them. CDR3 DNA sequence: TGTGCCAGCAGTGTGAGGCCCTCTCAAGAGGGGCCCCAGCATTTT. Amino acid sequence: CASSVRPSQEGPQHF.

The chain is built from TRBV20-1 and TRBJ2-3, with a possible D match to TRBD1 (6 bases). The length of the CDR3 is 13 residues. Germline V CDR1 and CDR2: DFQATT, SNEGSKA (reference sequence). The V gene lost 4 bases and the J gene lost 1 base, with 9 bases spanning the gap. The CDR3 sequence is CSAKEGGTDTQYF. The CDR3 DNA reads as TGCAGTGCTAAAGAGGGGGGCACAGATACGCAGTATTTT.

Only a few counts were recorded for this clonotype. The chain links TRBV28 to TRBJ1-2; D is unresolved. CDR3 length: 10 residues. Per the germline V gene, CDR1 is MDHEN and CDR2 is SYDVKM. V lost 3 bases and J 6 bases, leaving 2 bases between the germline ends. CDR3 DNA: TGTGCCAGCAGTTTGGATGGCTACACCTTC. Its protein product is CASSLDGYTF.

This clonotype was picked up a small number of times. V and J are TRBV5-1 and TRBJ2-3; possible D gene TRBD2, 6 bases. This CDR3 comprises 15 residues. The V and J ends lost 0 bases and 2 bases respectively, with 10 bases between them. CDR1 and CDR2 from the germline V gene are SGHRS and YFSETQ. CDR3 nucleotide sequence: TGCGCCAGCAGCTTGGGACTAGGGACCACAGATACGCAGTATTTT. Its translation is CASSLGLGTTDTQYF.

The sample holds a few counts of this clonotype. The genes are TRBV12-3 or TRBV12-4 and TRBJ1-5, with a tentative D call TRBD1 (6 bases). This CDR3 comprises 16 residues. Trimming shortened V by 3 bases and J by 3 bases, and 15 bases separated the two germline ends. The CDR3 region has the DNA TGTGCCAGCAGTTTCGGTCAGGGGCTGTACAATCAGCCCCAGCATTTT. Translating it yields CASSFGQGLYNQPQHF.

This clonotype was found a few times. V is TRBV27 and J is TRBJ2-7, with a possible D match to TRBD2 (6 bases). The CDR3 covers 15 residues. Looked up from germline, CDR1 is MNHEY and CDR2 is SMNVEV (reference sequence). V was shortened by 6 bases and J by 0 bases, with 15 bases between the two germline ends. CDR3 nucleotide sequence: TGTGCCAGCAGAAGCAGGATGCGGGGCTCCTACGAGCAGTACTTC. It is translated as CASRSRMRGSYEQYF.

The chain has TRBV10-3 and TRBJ2-7; D not certain. CDR3 length: 14 amino acids. V was pared by 0 bases and J by 4 bases, with 10 bases between. Germline CDR1 is ENHRY and CDR2 is SYGVKD. The DNA of the CDR3 is TGTGCCATCAGTGAGTCGGCTCGCGGATACGAGCAGTACTTC. As protein: CAISESARGYEQYF.

J is TRBJ2-3 and V is TRBV11-3; D gene unclear. The CDR3 covers 14 residues. Germline assignment: CDR1 SGHNT and CDR2 YENEEA. V lost 5 bases and J 8 bases, leaving 17 bases between the germline ends. The CDR3 protein is CASSLRLGSRTQYF. CDR3 sequence (DNA): TGTGCCAGCAGCCTGCGTCTGGGGTCGCGTACGCAGTATTTT.

The V call is TRBV5-1, the J call TRBJ2-3; no clear D gene. The V end was cut by 0 bases, the J end by 2 bases, with 10 bases between. This CDR3 region has 15 residues. CDR1 and CDR2 (germline): SGHRS, YFSETQ. CDR3 residues: CASSLEGRFTDTQYF. The CDR3 DNA reads TGCGCCAGCAGCTTGGAAGGCAGATTCACAGATACGCAGTATTTT. The variable domain in full, with the rest retrieved from reference TRBV5-1 and TRBJ2-3, is KAGVTQTPRYLIKTRGQQVTLSCSPISGHRSVSWYQQTPGQGLQFLFEYFSETQRNKGNFPGRFSGRQFSNSRSEMNVSTLELGDSALYLCASSLEGRFTDTQYFGPGTRLTVL.

V and J are TRBV21-1 and TRBJ2-3. TRBV21-1 is labeled a pseudogene. CDR3 size: 15 residues. CDR3 sequence: CASSKCESSTDTQYF. DNA of the CDR3: TGTGCCAGCAGCAAATGCGAGTCTAGCACAGATACGCAGTATTTT.

This chain connects TRBV4-1 to TRBJ1-5, with 9 bases fitting TRBD1. Germline CDR1 reads MGHRA; CDR2 reads YSYEKL. The CDR3 totals 17 residues. After removal of 1 base from V and 6 bases from J, the junction contained 10 bases not matched to a gene. CDR3 nucleotide sequence: TGCGCCAGCAGCCAAGTCCGGACAGGGGTGGCGGTTCAGCCCCAGCATTTT. Its translation is CASSQVRTGVAVQPQHF.

At least ten counts were recorded for this clonotype. V gene TRBV7-8 combines with J gene TRBJ2-1, with TRBD2 matching over 10 bases. The CDR3 is 16 residues long. V was pared by 5 bases and J by 2 bases, with 6 bases of the junction left unmatched. CDR1 is SGHVS and CDR2 is FQNEAQ in the germline V gene. This chain's CDR3 is CASSQSLAGAYNEQFF. The CDR3 nucleotides are TGTGCCAGCAGCCAAAGTCTAGCGGGAGCCTACAATGAGCAGTTCTTC.

CDR3 sequence (DNA): TGTGCCACCAGCACCGGATCAGGGTACAATGAGCAGTTCTTC. Amino acids: CATSTGSGYNEQFF. The chain has TRBV15 and TRBJ2-1, with D tentatively TRBD1 (5 bases). The CDR3 extends over 14 amino acids. Trimming stripped 4 bases from V and 4 bases from J, with 11 bases between. Per germline, CDR1 LNHNV and CDR2 YYDKDF (reference sequence). The full variable domain, its missing parts supplied by reference TRBV15 and TRBJ2-1, is DAMVIQNPRYQVTQFGKPVTLSCSQTLNHNVMYWYQQKSSQAPKLLFHYYDKDFNNEADTPDNFQSRRPNTSFCFLDIRSPGLGDTAMYLCATSTGSGYNEQFFGPGTRLTVL.

V usage is TRBV28 and J usage is TRBJ1-2; tentatively, D is TRBD1 (6 bases). Germline V gene sequence: CDR1 MDHEN, CDR2 SYDVKM. The germline V and J ends were trimmed by 6 bases and 5 bases, with 10 bases remaining between them. CDR3 length: 12 amino acids. CDR3 in DNA: TGTGCCAGCAGACACAGGGTTTATGGCTACACCTTC. It yields the protein CASRHRVYGYTF.

The chain recombines TRBV5-1 with TRBJ2-2, with D perhaps being TRBD1 or TRBD2 (5 bases each). Trimming took 0 bases from V and 7 from J, leaving 13 bases between them. This CDR3 has 15 amino acids. CDR1 is SGHRS and CDR2 is YFSETQ in the germline V gene. For the CDR3, the DNA is TGCGCCAGCAGCTTGGAATCGGGGCGCATCGGGGAGCTGTTTTTT. Its translation: CASSLESGRIGELFF.

The chain recombines TRBV16 with TRBJ2-7; the D gene is possibly TRBD1 (5 bases). This CDR3 is built from 14 residues. Germline assignment: CDR1 KGHSY and CDR2 FQNENV. The ends were cut back, 1 base at V and 4 bases at J, with 11 bases in the middle. In DNA form, the CDR3 reads TGTGCCAGCAGCCAATTTTGGACACCTTACGAGCAGTACGTC. This gives the protein CASSQFWTPYEQYV.

V and J are TRBV7-9 and TRBJ1-5; unclear D gene. From germline, CDR1 is SEHNR and CDR2 FQNEAQ (reference sequence). Between the trimmed V and J ends, which lost 5 bases and 4 bases, there was a span of 6 bases. CDR3 length: 12 residues. The CDR3: CASSHLNQPQHF. The DNA for the CDR3 is TGTGCCAGCAGCCATCTTAATCAGCCCCAGCATTTT.

This clonotype was recorded many times. This chain links TRBV3-1 with TRBJ1-6; 7 nucleotides match TRBD1. Germline CDR1 LGHDT, CDR2 YNNKEL (reference sequence). The CDR3 spans 14 residues. V trimming: 4 bases; J trimming: 7 bases; junction bases outside the gene matches: 4. CDR3 in amino acids: CASSRDSENSPLHF. DNA of the CDR3: TGTGCCAGCAGCCGGGACAGTGAAAATTCACCCCTCCACTTT.

The rearrangement joins TRBV29-1 to TRBJ1-1; D ambiguous. The germline CDR1 and CDR2 sequences are SQVTM and ANQGSEA. Trimming pared 6 bases from V and 6 bases from J, leaving 14 bases between. This CDR3 has 12 residues. The CDR3 DNA sequence: TGCAGCGTCGTAACGAGAGACGCTGAAGCTTTCTTT. Its protein product is CSVVTRDAEAFF.